The 12 T cell receptor beta chains presented below share a single source sample, sequenced in a study of T cells after posttransplantation cyclophosphamide. The repertoire was sequenced with immunoSEQ multiplex PCR; TCRdb's copy has only in-frame clones and lacks some. This sample has roughly 42,000 clones, each found more than once. Sequences were obtained from PBMCs. The receptors come from a woman aged 50 to 65 in good health and a related stem cell transplant donor.

There are a few counts of this clone. This CDR3 is also generated by other DNA sequences in the sample. The chain joins TRBV15 to TRBJ1-3; tentative D call: TRBD1 (5 bases). The CDR3 is 16 amino acids. Deletions cut 3 bases from V and 4 bases from J, with 16 bases between. The V gene's germline CDR1 is LNHNV and CDR2 YYDKDF (reference sequence). Here the CDR3 reads CATSRDWGVVGNTIYF. The CDR3 coding sequence is TGTGCCACCAGCAGGGATTGGGGGGTCGTCGGAAACACCATATATTTT.

This clone showed up many times. The chain has TRBV5-1 and TRBJ1-2, with 9 bases that match TRBD1. This CDR3 is built from 14 residues. Germline loops: CDR1 SGHRS, CDR2 YFSETQ. V lost 5 bases and J lost 4; bases outside the gene matches: 6. The CDR3 loop is CASRTDRGAYGYTF. The CDR3 nucleotides read TGCGCCAGCAGAACGGACAGGGGCGCCTATGGCTACACCTTC.

The chain employs TRBV27 and TRBJ1-2; D is perhaps TRBD1 (5 bases). There are 13 residues in the CDR3. The ends were cut back, 6 bases at V and 3 bases at J, with 11 bases in the middle. From germline, CDR1 is MNHEY and CDR2 SMNVEV (reference sequence). CDR3 DNA: TGTGCCAGCAGCCGGCGGGGGGACTATGGCTACACCTTC. Translated, it gives CASSRRGDYGYTF.

The chain couples TRBV7-2 to TRBJ2-5; 9 nucleotides align to TRBD2. The DNA end is more similar to TRBJ2-7, so the J call may be wrong. The CDR3 runs to 15 residues. CDR1 is SGHTA, CDR2 FQGNSA, per germline. This chain's CDR3 is CASSFSGGSTYEQYF. DNA for the CDR3: TGTGCCAGCAGCTTCAGCGGGGGGTCGACCTACGAGCAGTACTTC.

This clone has ten or more counts. The chain uses TRBV7-8 and TRBJ2-7; unclear D gene. V gave up 5 bases and J gave up 4 bases, with 15 bases separating them. The germline V gene has CDR1 SGHVS and CDR2 FQNEAQ. This CDR3 is 14 amino acids long. The CDR3 spells CASSTPYERYEQYF. DNA of the CDR3: TGTGCCAGCAGCACACCCTATGAGAGGTACGAGCAGTACTTC.

This clone was recorded many times. One end of the junction does not line up with germline, which may come from a read error. The J gene is TRBJ2-1, the V gene TRBV7-7, with D perhaps TRBD1 (5 bases). This CDR3 contains 13 residues. Per the germline V gene, CDR1 is SSHAT and CDR2 is FNYEAQ (reference sequence). In DNA, the CDR3 is TGTGCTAGCAGCCCTGACAGCTACAATGAGCAGTTCTTC. It specifies CASSPDSYNEQFF.

This clone was detected ten times or more. This chain connects TRBV9 to TRBJ2-3, with 7 bases matching TRBD2. The CDR3 totals 19 residues. V lost 0 bases and J lost 4; bases outside the gene matches: 17. Germline CDR1 reads SGDLS; CDR2 reads YYNGEE. The CDR3 sequence: CASSVAHMSGEHNADTQYF. CDR3 DNA sequence: TGTGCCAGCAGCGTAGCCCACATGAGCGGGGAACACAATGCAGATACGCAGTATTTT.

The sample holds many counts of this clone. The V gene is TRBV11-2, the J gene TRBJ1-2; D gene uncertain. With 4 bases removed from V and 5 bases from J, the gap between germline ends came to 14 bases. Germline V gives CDR1 SGHAT, CDR2 FQNNGV. The CDR3 is made up of 14 amino acids. CDR3 residues: CASSSGWRSYGYTF. Here the CDR3 DNA reads TGTGCCAGCAGCTCGGGATGGCGGTCGTATGGCTACACCTTC.

Many counts were recorded for this clone. V is TRBV6-6 and J is TRBJ1-2; D is ambiguous. V was shortened by 1 base and J by 7 bases, with 10 bases between the two germline ends. This CDR3 contains 13 residues. From germline, CDR1 is MNHNY and CDR2 SVGAGI (reference sequence). The CDR3 DNA reads as TGTGCCAGCAGTTACTTTCTTAGTTCTGGCTACACCTTC. Translation: CASSYFLSSGYTF.

In this sample, this clone turned up many times. This CDR3 is also generated by other DNA sequences in the sample. V is TRBV27 and J is TRBJ2-3; no reliable D call. The CDR3 is 13 residues long. Germline V gene sequence: CDR1 MNHEY, CDR2 SMNVEV (reference sequence). V dropped 0 bases and J dropped 4 bases, with 5 bases sitting between them. The CDR3 reads CASSLSRADTQYF. CDR3 in DNA: TGTGCCAGCAGTTTATCTCGGGCAGATACGCAGTATTTT.

This clone was counted only a few times. The V call is TRBV30, the J call TRBJ2-3; D remains ambiguous. Germline V gene lookup returns CDR1 GTSNPN and CDR2 SVGIG (reference sequence). V was clipped by 2 bases and J by 0 bases, with 12 bases between them. The CDR3 sequence is 15 residues long. CDR3 region: CAWSISVLSTDTQYF. DNA for the CDR3: TGTGCCTGGAGTATTTCGGTACTCAGCACAGATACGCAGTATTTT.

This clone was counted at least ten times. The rearrangement joins TRBV10-2 to TRBJ2-7, with D possibly TRBD2 on 6 matching bases. The CDR3 consists of 11 residues. Germline assignment: CDR1 WSHSY and CDR2 SAAADI. Here the CDR3 DNA reads TGCGCGACTGCGGGGATTGGCGAGCAGTACTTC. As protein: CATAGIGEQYF.